One T cell receptor beta chain is described in this entry. What it recognizes is unknown. This sample is drawn from a study of T cell repertoires in cytomegalovirus infection. Study-wide context: Used in the study were CMV epitopes, some recently identified and HLA-C-restricted, others well-studied and HLA-B-restricted. A matching HLA type, together with CMV infection, was signaled by public TCR beta signatures.

Study observations and caveats: Identification of carriers of CMV plus the relevant HLA was achieved through cumulative public TCR beta family frequency. HLA-C-restricted TCR beta clonotypes specific for CMV led the ex vivo response.

TCRdb used MiXCR to reprocess the reads, holding one entry per CDR3 protein. The sample has roughly 700,000 distinct CDR3 sequences; about 30% are singletons. Trimming removed 6 bases from V and 2 bases from J; junction bases left unmatched: 10. The CDR3 is 16 amino acids. Germline values: CDR1 MNHNS, CDR2 SASEGT. The sample was cultured PBMCs, taken from culture after CMV antigen stimulation. The sequence was collected from a human donor in good health (CMV status not recorded). Some clones in this sample may be carry-over from other donors' samples. The genes are TRBV6-1 and TRBJ2-1, with TRBD2 matching 7 bases. CDR3: CASRSSGSGAYNEQFF. The CDR3 DNA sequence: TGTGCCAGCAGATCCTCGGGGAGCGGGGCCTACAATGAGCAGTTCTTC.